These 19 T cell receptor beta chains share one sample of origin, sequenced in a study of blood T cells in healthy people across ages. Next came a second PCR, run for about 6 to 12 cycles, which used a sample-barcoded 5' primer along with a J-beta primer mix. A single record per CDR3 protein comes from TCRdb applying MiXCR to the 5' RACE reads. The sample lists some 1.4 million distinct CDR3 sequences; about 40% were seen once. Sequenced material: blood. The receptors here all came from a woman in her late teens or twenties in good health.

This chain joins TRBV6-1 and TRBJ1-2, with 9 bases lining up with TRBD1. V lost 3 bases, J lost 3 bases, and 5 bases stayed unmatched. Germline V CDR1 and CDR2: MNHNS, SASEGT. The CDR3 loop spans 15 amino acids. CDR3 sequence reads: CASSDGTGPYYGYTF. In nucleotides, the CDR3 is TGTGCCAGCAGTGACGGGACAGGGCCATACTATGGCTACACCTTC.

The gene calls are TRBV10-3 and TRBJ2-7, with 9 bases that match TRBD1. The CDR3 has 16 residues. CDR1 is ENHRY, CDR2 SYGVKD, per germline. With V trimmed by 2 bases and J by 3 bases, 8 bases remained unmatched. CDR3 sequence reads: CAISEPGTGSGYEQYF. The CDR3 coding sequence is TGTGCCATCAGTGAGCCCGGGACAGGGAGCGGCTACGAGCAGTACTTC.

The chain has TRBV11-1 and TRBJ2-3, with TRBD2 matching 8 bases. J was trimmed by 4 bases and V by 3 bases; bases with no gene match: 12. The CDR3 is 17 amino acids. CDR1 is SGHAT and CDR2 is FQDESV in the germline V gene (reference sequence). This chain's CDR3 is CASSFPGGRPWADTQYF. Written as DNA, the CDR3 is TGTGCCAGCAGCTTCCCGGGGGGGCGGCCGTGGGCAGATACGCAGTATTTT.

This clonotype was counted between two and nine times. The chain is built from TRBV6-1 and TRBJ2-7; D may correspond to TRBD1 or TRBD2 (5 bases each). This CDR3 region has 16 residues. Germline V CDR1 and CDR2: MNHNS, SASEGT. Trimming left V 2 bases short and J 3 bases short, with 17 bases between. Written as DNA, the CDR3 is TGTGCCAGCAGTGAATTTGTTGGGGAGACAGACTACGAGCAGTACTTC. Its translation is CASSEFVGETDYEQYF.

There are many counts of this clonotype. The gene calls are TRBV6-1 and TRBJ2-3, with 7 bases that match TRBD1. The CDR3 covers 13 residues. Germline CDR1 reads MNHNS; CDR2 reads SASEGT. The junction had 3 bases not matched to a gene; V was cut back by 6 bases and J by 3 bases. The CDR3 here is CASRTGSTDTQYF. DNA for the CDR3: TGTGCCAGCAGGACAGGGTCAACAGATACGCAGTATTTT.

This clonotype turned up a few times. J is TRBJ2-4 and V is TRBV12-3 or TRBV12-4; D might be TRBD1 (6 bases). The CDR3 runs 15 residues. Trimming cost V 6 bases and J 2 bases, with 14 bases left between them. The CDR3 DNA reads TGTGCCAGCAGAATTCTCGGACAGCCCAAAAACATTCAGTACTTC. It yields the protein CASRILGQPKNIQYF.

About this clonotype itself: With a much larger clone just one base away, this may be a read error. The V call is TRBV4-2, the J call TRBJ2-5, with 8 bases aligning to TRBD2. Germline V gene lookup returns CDR1 LGHNA and CDR2 YNFKEQ. Trimming cost V 5 bases and J 5 bases; bases outside gene matches: 13. The CDR3 runs 16 residues. The DNA of the CDR3 is TGTGCCAGCAGCTCAAGCGGGGGAAGAGCGGTGGAGACCCAGTACTTC. Protein sequence: CASSSSGGRAVETQYF.

This clonotype was observed a handful of times. J is TRBJ2-7 and V is TRBV12-3 or TRBV12-4; 8 bases agree with TRBD2. The last part of the DNA fits TRBJ2-5 better; the J call may be wrong. This CDR3 comprises 13 residues. CDR3: CASSRGLEATQYF. The CDR3 DNA follows: TGTGCCAGCAGCCGGGGACTAGAGGCGACCCAGTACTTC.

This clonotype was recorded only once. The V gene is TRBV27, the J gene TRBJ1-2, with 9 bases fitting TRBD1. With V trimmed by 7 bases and J by 2 bases, 8 bases remained unmatched. Germline-derived CDR1 and CDR2 are MNHEY and SMNVEV (reference sequence). This CDR3 has 15 residues. CDR3 region: CASNFDRGGNYGYTF. The CDR3 nucleotides are TGTGCCAGCAATTTCGACAGGGGGGGGAACTATGGCTACACCTTC.

Note on this clonotype: A read error may be the cause here, since a much bigger clone is one base away. CDR3 bases: TGCAGCAATGTTGGAGCGGGGGCTCACACAGAGACGCAGTATTTT. Translated, it gives CSNVGAGAHTETQYF. The rearrangement links TRBV29-1 to TRBJ2-3; 8 bases line up with TRBD2. The CDR3 runs to 15 residues. CDR1 is SQVTM, CDR2 ANQGSEA, per germline.

CDR3 coding DNA: TGTGCCAGTAGTATAGGGGACAGGGAAGTGGACGAGCAGTACTTC. The encoded protein is CASSIGDREVDEQYF. V usage is TRBV19 and J usage is TRBJ2-4; 9 bases map to TRBD1. The J call may be faulty, since TRBJ2-7 better matches the DNA end. The germline V gene has CDR1 LNHDA and CDR2 SQIVND (reference sequence). The CDR3 is 15 residues long.

This clonotype occurred a few times. This chain connects TRBV7-2 to TRBJ1-1, with D unclear. Germline assignment: CDR1 SGHTA and CDR2 FQGNSA. Between the trimmed V and J ends, which lost 0 bases and 4 bases, there was a span of 6 bases. This CDR3 spans 13 amino acids. The CDR3 loop reads CASSLAATTEAFF. CDR3 nucleotides: TGTGCCAGCAGCTTAGCGGCGACCACTGAAGCTTTCTTT.

V gene TRBV21-1 combines with J gene TRBJ2-7; the table's D gene call, TRBD1, was not cross checked with the DNA. TRBV21-1 is marked as a pseudogene. There are 17 residues in the CDR3. The CDR3 sequence: CASSQRPPPGTKYEQYF. In nucleotides, the CDR3 is TGTGCCAGCAGCCAGAGACCCCCACCGGGGACCAAATACGAGCAGTACTTC.

The V and J genes are TRBV20-1 and TRBJ2-1; a weak D match, TRBD1 (5 bases). This CDR3 contains 17 residues. Germline V lookup: CDR1 DFQATT, CDR2 SNEGSKA (reference sequence). Trimming left V 4 bases short and J 0 bases short, with 19 bases between. Here the CDR3 DNA reads TGCAGTGCTACCGTTCAGTCAGGGCTACCCTCCTACAATGAGCAGTTCTTC. It encodes CSATVQSGLPSYNEQFF.

This clonotype came up a few times. The chain recombines TRBV7-2 with TRBJ2-3; D is perhaps TRBD1 (5 bases). V lost 5 bases, J lost 5 bases, and 17 bases lay in between. CDR1 and CDR2 from the germline V gene are SGHTA and FQGNSA. CDR3 size: 15 residues. The CDR3 reads CASSPRILGVDTQYF. The DNA of the CDR3 is TGTGCCAGCAGCCCCCGGATATTAGGGGTAGATACGCAGTATTTT. The whole variable domain, remainder taken from reference TRBV7-2 and TRBJ2-3, is GAGVSQSPSNKVTEKGKDVELRCDPISGHTALYWYRQSLGQGLEFLIYFQGNSAPDKSGLPSDRFSAERTGGSVSTLTIQRTQQEDSAVYLCASSPRILGVDTQYFGPGTRLTVL.

This sequence joins TRBV20-1 and TRBJ2-1, with 10 bases fitting TRBD1. Germline V gene sequence: CDR1 DFQATT, CDR2 SNEGSKA (reference sequence). This CDR3 is 16 amino acids long. V lost 0 bases to trimming and J lost 0 bases; unmatched junction nucleotides: 2. CDR3: CSARDRDRGSYNEQFF. The CDR3, as DNA: TGCAGTGCTAGAGATCGGGACAGGGGCTCCTACAATGAGCAGTTCTTC.

The sample holds a few counts of this clonotype. V usage is TRBV7-2 and J usage is TRBJ2-1; D is possibly TRBD2 (6 bases). The CDR3 is 14 amino acids. Trimming took off 1 base at V and 7 bases at J, with 11 bases between the two ends. Germline assignment: CDR1 SGHTA and CDR2 FQGNSA. The CDR3 region is CASSLDRSGNEQFF. The CDR3 nucleotides are TGTGCCAGCAGCTTAGACAGGAGCGGGAATGAGCAGTTCTTC.

V gene TRBV29-1 combines with J gene TRBJ2-1, with 8 bases aligning to TRBD1. The CDR3 loop spans 13 amino acids. Germline CDR1 SQVTM, CDR2 ANQGSEA. V shed 3 bases and J 13 bases; nucleotides not matched to a gene: 11. The CDR3 region is CSVEQGARETQFF. The CDR3 DNA reads TGCAGCGTTGAGCAGGGGGCCAGGGAGACCCAGTTCTTC.

This chain links TRBV12-3 or TRBV12-4 with TRBJ2-1, with unresolved D. This CDR3 region has 15 residues. V lost 5 bases, J lost 7 bases, and 18 bases lay in between. CDR3 bases: TGTGCCAGCAGTACCCACCGGGCCCCCGAAAATGAGCAGTTCTTC. Translated: CASSTHRAPENEQFF.